This T cell receptor (beta chain) was profiled in a study of control samples from healthy donors and cancer patients. The CDR3 loop spans 16 amino acids. Germline V gene data show CDR1 as SGHTA and CDR2 as FQGNSA. J was trimmed by 3 bases and V by 5 bases; bases with no gene match: 8. TCRdb's table, derived via immunoSEQ multiplex PCR, lists solely in-frame clones and lacks some. The sample has more than 50,000 clones, approximately 90% seen once; the top ten hold 0.95% to 1.5%. V is TRBV7-2 and J is TRBJ2-1; 9 bases are shared with TRBD2. Input material: PBMCs. The TCR originated in a woman between 50 and 59 years old with colorectal cancer. The CDR3 here is CASSGLPSGIYNEQFF. The CDR3 DNA sequence: TGTGCCAGCAGCGGCCTTCCTAGCGGGATCTACAATGAGCAGTTCTTC. Based on the CDR3 plus reference TRBV7-2 and TRBJ2-1, the full variable domain is GAGVSQSPSNKVTEKGKDVELRCDPISGHTALYWYRQSLGQGLEFLIYFQGNSAPDKSGLPSDRFSAERTGGSVSTLTIQRTQQEDSAVYLCASSGLPSGIYNEQFFGPGTRLTVL.